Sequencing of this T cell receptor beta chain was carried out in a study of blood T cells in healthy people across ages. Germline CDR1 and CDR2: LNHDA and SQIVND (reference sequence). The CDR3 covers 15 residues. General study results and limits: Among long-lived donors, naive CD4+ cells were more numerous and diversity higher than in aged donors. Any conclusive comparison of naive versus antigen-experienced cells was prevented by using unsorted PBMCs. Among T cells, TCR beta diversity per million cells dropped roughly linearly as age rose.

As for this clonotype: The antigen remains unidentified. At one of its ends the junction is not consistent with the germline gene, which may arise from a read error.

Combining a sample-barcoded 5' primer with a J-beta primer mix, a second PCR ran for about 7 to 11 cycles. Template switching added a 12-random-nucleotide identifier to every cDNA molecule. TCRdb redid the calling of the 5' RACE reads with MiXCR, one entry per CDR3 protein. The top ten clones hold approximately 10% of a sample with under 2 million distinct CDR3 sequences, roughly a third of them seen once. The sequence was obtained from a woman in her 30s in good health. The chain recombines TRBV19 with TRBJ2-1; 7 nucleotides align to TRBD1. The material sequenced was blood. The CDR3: CASSPGDSSYSEQFF. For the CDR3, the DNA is TGTGCCAGTAGCCCCGGGGACAGCTCCTACAGTGAGCAGTTCTTC.